The sequence of this T cell receptor (beta chain) was determined in a study of CD8+CD57+ T cells in acquired aplastic anemia. Turning to the study itself: Average DNA yield from sorted CD4+ and CD8+ cells was roughly 3.1 ug. Findings and limits, study-wide: Nearly 30 CD8+ CDR3 sequences were shared between patients and controls.

As to this clonotype: Its specificity is not known.

With 0 bases clipped from V and 2 bases from J, the junction kept 8 bases outside the gene matches. The CDR3 consists of 18 residues. The germline CDR1 and CDR2 sequences are SGDLS and YYNGEE. Patients selected for sequencing had displayed CD8+CD57+ cell expansion by flow cytometry. Researchers used genomic DNA as the template to profile TCR beta VDJ and CDR3. TCRdb itself ran the reads through MiXCR, one entry per CDR3 protein. The sample contains roughly 160,000 distinct CDR3 sequences, about 64% of which appear only once. The sequence was obtained from a human donor with aplastic anemia. What was sequenced was sorted CD4+, CD8+, or CD8+CD57+ T cells (not recorded which) from PBMCs. The chain is built from TRBV9 and TRBJ2-6, with 7 nucleotides matching TRBD1. The CDR3: CASSVVDRSRAGANVLTF. The DNA for the CDR3 is TGTGCCAGCAGCGTAGTGGACAGGTCGAGGGCTGGGGCCAACGTCCTGACTTTC.